Below, 3 T cell receptor beta chains from the same sample are listed, as sequenced in a study of cytomegalovirus exposure and HLA in healthy donors. The PCR ran on 60 Vbeta and 13 Jbeta primers. Some clones are missing from TCRdb's copy, which holds only in-frame ones; the method was immunoSEQ multiplex PCR. The table shows 150,000 to 200,000 clones, with 75% to 80% occurring only once. The sample comprised PBMCs. The source is a woman in her twenties or thirties in good health and CMV-seropositive.

The table lists this clone with a few counts. The rearrangement links TRBV29-1 to TRBJ1-1; TRBD1 matches at 8 bases. This CDR3 is 15 amino acids long. Germline values: CDR1 SQVTM, CDR2 ANQGSEA. The junction had 12 bases not matched to a gene; V was cut back by 3 bases and J by 6 bases. In DNA form, the CDR3 reads TGCAGCGTTGACGTGGGACAGGACATCTTACCTGAAGCTTTCTTT. This translates into CSVDVGQDILPEAFF.

The genes are TRBV4-1 and TRBJ1-3; no clear D gene. This CDR3 has 14 residues. The V gene lost 8 bases and the J gene lost 7 bases, with 18 bases spanning the gap. The germline V gene has CDR1 MGHRA and CDR2 YSYEKL. The CDR3 nucleotides are TGCGCCAGCTCCACGTCTTTTGCGGGGAACACCATATATTTT. This translates into CASSTSFAGNTIYF.

This chain uses TRBV27 with TRBJ2-7; 7 bases are a match to TRBD2. The CDR3 has 15 residues. The J segment lost 2 bases and the V segment lost 2 bases, leaving 6 bases of the junction unmatched. From germline, CDR1 is MNHEY and CDR2 SMNVEV (reference sequence). CDR3 sequence: CASSLMGGGTYEQYF. CDR3 DNA: TGTGCCAGCAGTTTAATGGGGGGGGGAACCTACGAGCAGTACTTC.